Listed below are T cell receptor beta chains from one sample, sequenced in a study of cytomegalovirus exposure and HLA in healthy donors. Data came from immunoSEQ multiplex PCR; TCRdb stores just in-frame clones and leaves some out. This sample has about 190,000 clones; approximately 70% occur once, and the top ten carry around 3.3%. Sequenced: PBMCs. These TCRs come from a woman aged 25 to 39 in good health and CMV-seropositive. Each CDR3 is given with its conserved first and last residue. Each record gives: D gene, clone size, V gene, J gene, CDR3 protein, CDR3 DNA. D genes are given only for firm matches. Clone size is shown for a subset of rows, as once, few, many or a class of expanded clone.

D: TRBD2; size: -; V: TRBV6-6; J: TRBJ2-1; CDR3: CASSYAGTTYNEQFF; DNA: TGTGCCAGCAGTTACGCCGGGACTACGTACAATGAGCAGTTCTTC
D: -; size: -; V: TRBV5-8; J: TRBJ1-1; CDR3: CASSLATGNTEAFF; DNA: TGTGCCAGCAGCTTGGCCACGGGGAACACTGAAGCTTTCTTT
D: TRBD2; size: -; V: TRBV2; J: TRBJ2-7; CDR3: CATTGLAGVQYF; DNA: TGTGCCACTACGGGACTAGCGGGAGTGCAGTACTTC
D: TRBD1; size: few; V: TRBV5-1; J: TRBJ2-3; CDR3: CAGPGQGARNTQYF; DNA: TGCGCCGGACCGGGACAGGGGGCGCGGAATACGCAGTATTTT
D: -; size: few; V: TRBV27; J: TRBJ2-1; CDR3: CASSLSDGSTGNEQFF; DNA: TGTGCCAGCAGTTTATCCGACGGGAGTACCGGGAATGAGCAGTTCTTC
D: -; size: few; V: TRBV6-1; J: TRBJ2-2; CDR3: CASSEFFSGELFF; DNA: TGTGCCAGCAGTGAATTCTTTAGCGGGGAGCTGTTTTTT
D: -; size: -; V: TRBV14; J: TRBJ2-2; CDR3: CASSQVLSTGELFF; DNA: TGTGCCAGCAGCCAAGTTCTGAGCACCGGGGAGCTGTTTTTT
D: TRBD1; size: few; V: TRBV30; J: TRBJ1-2; CDR3: CAWSGPLTLDRKFGGYTF; DNA: TGTGCCTGGAGTGGACCTTTAACTCTGGACAGGAAATTCGGGGGCTACACCTTC
D: -; size: few; V: TRBV28; J: TRBJ2-1; CDR3: CASSLYRNEQFF; DNA: TGTGCCAGCAGTTTATACAGAAATGAGCAGTTCTTC
D: TRBD1; size: few; V: TRBV2; J: TRBJ2-7; CDR3: CASVRGTGRDEQYF; DNA: TGTGCCAGCGTGAGGGGGACAGGGAGGGACGAGCAGTACTTC
D: -; size: -; V: TRBV6-1; J: TRBJ2-6; CDR3: CASTSGANVLTF; DNA: TGTGCCAGCACTTCCGGGGCCAACGTCCTGACTTTC
D: TRBD1; size: -; V: TRBV28; J: TRBJ2-7; CDR3: CASSSLTGSNEQYF; DNA: TGTGCCAGCAGTTCCCTGACAGGGAGCAACGAGCAGTACTTC
D: -; size: -; V: TRBV2; J: TRBJ1-2; CDR3: CAGVQDTNYGYTF; DNA: TGTGCCGGAGTACAGGATACTAACTATGGCTACACCTTC
D: -; size: -; V: TRBV2; J: TRBJ1-4; CDR3: CASSTEIATNEKLFF; DNA: TGTGCCAGCAGTACGGAGATAGCAACTAATGAAAAACTGTTTTTT
D: -; size: few; V: TRBV7-9; J: TRBJ1-4; CDR3: CASSSSRGATNEKLFF; DNA: TGTGCCAGCAGCTCCAGCCGGGGTGCAACTAATGAAAAACTGTTTTTT
D: -; size: -; V: TRBV27; J: TRBJ2-1; CDR3: CASSLSWAIPYNEQFF; DNA: TGTGCCAGCAGTTTATCGTGGGCCATACCCTACAATGAGCAGTTCTTC
D: TRBD1; size: -; V: TRBV5-1; J: TRBJ1-2; CDR3: CASSYGTGGWGYTF; DNA: TGCGCCAGCAGCTATGGGACAGGGGGCTGGGGCTACACCTTC
D: -; size: -; V: TRBV19; J: TRBJ2-7; CDR3: CASSIEGRGSYEQYF; DNA: TGTGCCAGTAGTATAGAAGGGCGGGGATCCTACGAGCAGTACTTC
D: TRBD1; size: -; V: TRBV5-6; J: TRBJ1-4; CDR3: CASSLVTGGEKLFF; DNA: TGTGCCAGCAGCTTAGTAACAGGGGGTGAAAAACTGTTTTTT
D: TRBD1; size: -; V: TRBV5-6; J: TRBJ1-4; CDR3: CASSETTGGNEKLFF; DNA: TGTGCCAGCAGCGAGACGACAGGGGGTAATGAAAAACTGTTTTTT
D: TRBD2; size: once; V: TRBV5-6; J: TRBJ2-2; CDR3: CASSPDGGVRNTGELFF; DNA: TGTGCCAGCAGCCCGGATGGGGGGGTGAGGAACACCGGGGAGCTGTTTTTT
D: TRBD1; size: -; V: TRBV15; J: TRBJ2-4; CDR3: CATSKRDRGVGAKNIQYF; DNA: TGTGCCACCAGCAAACGGGACAGGGGAGTTGGGGCCAAAAACATTCAGTACTTC
D: TRBD2; size: -; V: TRBV11-2; J: TRBJ2-5; CDR3: CASSLAGGVQETQYF; DNA: TGTGCCAGCAGCTTAGCGGGAGGGGTACAAGAGACCCAGTACTTC
D: -; size: -; V: TRBV6-5; J: TRBJ1-1; CDR3: CASSGQGNTEAFF; DNA: TGTGCCAGCAGTGGTCAGGGGAACACTGAGGCTTTCTTT
D: TRBD1; size: -; V: TRBV5-1; J: TRBJ2-7; CDR3: CASSRGQGFARDEQYF; DNA: TGCGCCAGCAGCCGCGGACAGGGGTTTGCCAGGGACGAGCAGTACTTC
D: TRBD2; size: -; V: TRBV19; J: TRBJ2-1; CDR3: CASSSGLASNEQFF; DNA: TGTGCCAGTAGCAGCGGACTAGCGAGCAATGAGCAGTTCTTC
D: -; size: once; V: TRBV14; J: TRBJ2-7; CDR3: CASSQGLIYEQYF; DNA: TGTGCCAGCAGCCAGGGACTGATCTACGAGCAGTACTTC
D: -; size: -; V: TRBV28; J: TRBJ2-2; CDR3: CASSYRGLNTGELFF; DNA: TGTGCCAGCAGTTATAGAGGACTAAACACCGGGGAGCTGTTTTTT
D: -; size: -; V: TRBV18; J: TRBJ2-3; CDR3: CASSTGRTGSTDTQYF; DNA: TGTGCCAGCTCAACAGGCAGAACAGGGAGCACAGATACGCAGTATTTT
D: -; size: -; V: TRBV28; J: TRBJ2-1; CDR3: CASSSTGHNEQFF; DNA: TGTGCCAGCAGTTCTACTGGTCACAATGAGCAGTTCTTC
D: TRBD1; size: few; V: TRBV6-5; J: TRBJ2-7; CDR3: CASSYFRGMNEQYF; DNA: TGTGCCAGCAGTTACTTCAGGGGGATGAACGAGCAGTACTTC
D: TRBD1; size: few; V: TRBV25-1; J: TRBJ1-2; CDR3: CASSAHTGTGGGYTF; DNA: TGTGCCAGCAGTGCTCATACCGGGACAGGGGGCGGCTACACCTTC
D: -; size: -; V: TRBV28; J: TRBJ1-1; CDR3: CASSSTGTPNTEAFF; DNA: TGTGCCAGCAGTTCAACCGGGACTCCGAACACTGAAGCTTTCTTT
D: -; size: -; V: TRBV10-2; J: TRBJ2-7; CDR3: CASSEITSYSYEQYF; DNA: TGCGCCAGCAGTGAAATCACTAGCTACTCCTACGAGCAGTACTTC
D: TRBD1; size: -; V: TRBV28; J: TRBJ2-7; CDR3: CASSPVRRTGGESEQYF; DNA: TGTGCCAGCAGCCCCGTCAGGAGGACAGGGGGCGAGTCCGAGCAGTACTTC
D: TRBD2; size: -; V: TRBV5-6; J: TRBJ2-2; CDR3: CASSLGGRGDTGELFF; DNA: TGTGCCAGCAGCTTAGGCGGGAGAGGGGACACCGGGGAGCTGTTTTTT
D: -; size: -; V: TRBV5-4; J: TRBJ1-1; CDR3: CASSGQNTEAFF; DNA: TGTGCCAGCAGCGGGCAGAACACTGAAGCTTTCTTT
D: -; size: -; V: TRBV18; J: TRBJ2-5; CDR3: CASSRTIGETQYF; DNA: TGTGCCAGCTCACGAACTATCGGCGAGACCCAGTACTTC
D: -; size: -; V: TRBV7-9; J: TRBJ2-3; CDR3: CASSLAAGPSSTTDTQYF; DNA: TGTGCCAGCAGCTTAGCCGCGGGCCCAAGTAGTACCACAGATACGCAGTATTTT
D: -; size: -; V: TRBV5-1; J: TRBJ2-7; CDR3: CASSLGALGEQYF; DNA: TGCGCCAGCAGCTTGGGGGCGCTGGGCGAGCAGTACTTC
D: TRBD1; size: -; V: TRBV28; J: TRBJ1-2; CDR3: CASSPRGRAYGYTF; DNA: TGTGCCAGCAGTCCCAGGGGGCGGGCCTATGGCTACACCTTC
D: TRBD1; size: -; V: TRBV6-6; J: TRBJ2-7; CDR3: CASSYSTGVYEQYF; DNA: TGTGCCAGCAGTTACTCGACAGGGGTCTACGAGCAGTACTTC
D: TRBD1; size: few; V: TRBV27; J: TRBJ2-7; CDR3: CASTTGTGGSEQYF; DNA: TGTGCCAGCACCACCGGGACAGGGGGCTCCGAGCAGTACTTC
D: -; size: few; V: TRBV19; J: TRBJ1-1; CDR3: CASSIVVTANTEAFF; DNA: TGTGCCAGTAGTATAGTCGTGACAGCCAATACTGAAGCTTTCTTT
D: TRBD2; size: -; V: TRBV6-5; J: TRBJ2-7; CDR3: CASSYLNSGRENEQYF; DNA: TGTGCCAGCAGTTACCTTAATAGCGGGAGGGAAAACGAGCAGTACTTC
D: TRBD1; size: -; V: TRBV5-4; J: TRBJ2-7; CDR3: CASSDRGGHEQYF; DNA: TGTGCCAGCAGCGACAGGGGAGGCCACGAGCAGTACTTC
D: TRBD1; size: -; V: TRBV28; J: TRBJ1-5; CDR3: CASSVLKTGLQPQHF; DNA: TGTGCCAGCAGTGTCTTGAAGACAGGGCTCCAGCCCCAGCATTTT
D: TRBD1; size: -; V: TRBV9; J: TRBJ2-5; CDR3: CASSATGTQGTQYF; DNA: TGTGCCAGCAGCGCGACAGGGACCCAAGGGACCCAGTACTTC
D: -; size: -; V: TRBV5-5; J: TRBJ2-7; CDR3: CASSLTDSYEQYF; DNA: TGTGCCAGCAGCTTGACAGACTCCTACGAGCAGTACTTC
D: TRBD2; size: few; V: TRBV4-2; J: TRBJ2-7; CDR3: CASSQDTSGSPYEQYF; DNA: TGTGCCAGCAGCCAAGATACTAGCGGGAGTCCTTACGAGCAGTACTTC
D: -; size: few; V: TRBV7-9; J: TRBJ1-2; CDR3: CSSLSQNYGYTF; DNA: TGTTCCAGCTTGTCTCAGAACTATGGCTACACCTTC
D: -; size: -; V: TRBV27; J: TRBJ2-1; CDR3: CASSLEGSSYNEQFF; DNA: TGTGCCAGCTCCTTGGAGGGGAGCTCCTACAATGAGCAGTTCTTC
D: TRBD1; size: -; V: TRBV10-3; J: TRBJ1-2; CDR3: CAIRQDRSNYGYTF; DNA: TGTGCCATCAGACAGGACAGGTCTAACTATGGCTACACCTTC
D: TRBD2; size: -; V: TRBV6-5; J: TRBJ2-3; CDR3: CASSYQAGESTDTQYF; DNA: TGTGCCAGCAGTTACCAAGCGGGAGAGTCCACAGATACGCAGTATTTT
D: -; size: -; V: TRBV19; J: TRBJ1-5; CDR3: CASSMGGNQPQHF; DNA: TGTGCCAGTAGTATGGGAGGGAACCAGCCCCAGCATTTT